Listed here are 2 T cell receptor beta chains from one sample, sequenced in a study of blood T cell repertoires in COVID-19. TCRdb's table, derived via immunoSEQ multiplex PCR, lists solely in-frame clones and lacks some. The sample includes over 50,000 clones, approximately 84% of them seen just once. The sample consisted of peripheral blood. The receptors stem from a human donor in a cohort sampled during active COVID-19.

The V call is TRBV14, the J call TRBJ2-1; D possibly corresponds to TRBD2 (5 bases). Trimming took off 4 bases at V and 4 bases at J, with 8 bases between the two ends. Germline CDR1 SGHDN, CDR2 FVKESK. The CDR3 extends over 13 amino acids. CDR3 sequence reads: CASSPGVYNEQFF. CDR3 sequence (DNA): TGTGCCAGCAGCCCCGGGGTTTACAATGAGCAGTTCTTC.

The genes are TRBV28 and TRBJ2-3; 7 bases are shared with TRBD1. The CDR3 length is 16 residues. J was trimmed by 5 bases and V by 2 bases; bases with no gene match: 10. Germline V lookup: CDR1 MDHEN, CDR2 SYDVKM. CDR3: CASSLTTGFWIDTQYF. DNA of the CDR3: TGTGCCAGCAGTTTAACGACAGGGTTTTGGATAGATACGCAGTATTTT.